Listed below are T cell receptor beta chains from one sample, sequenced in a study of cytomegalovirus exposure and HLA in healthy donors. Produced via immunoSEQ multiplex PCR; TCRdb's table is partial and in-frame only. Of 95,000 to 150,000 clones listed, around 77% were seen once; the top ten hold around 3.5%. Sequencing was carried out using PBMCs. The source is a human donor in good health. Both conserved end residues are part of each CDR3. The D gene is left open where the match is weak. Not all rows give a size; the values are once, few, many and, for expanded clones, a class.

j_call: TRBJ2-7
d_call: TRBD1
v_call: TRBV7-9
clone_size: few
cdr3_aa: CASSTGDPPYEQYF
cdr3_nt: TGTGCCAGCAGCACAGGGGACCCTCCCTACGAGCAGTACTTC

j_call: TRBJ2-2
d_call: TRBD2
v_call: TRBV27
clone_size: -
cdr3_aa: CASKREGWTGELFF
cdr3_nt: TGTGCCAGCAAGCGGGAGGGCTGGACCGGGGAGCTGTTTTTT

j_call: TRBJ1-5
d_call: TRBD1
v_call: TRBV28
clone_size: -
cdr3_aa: CASSLAGGNQPQHF
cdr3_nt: TGTGCCAGCAGTTTAGCAGGGGGTAATCAGCCCCAGCATTTT

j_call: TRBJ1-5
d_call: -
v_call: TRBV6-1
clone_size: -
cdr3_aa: CASSANQRAGNQPQHF
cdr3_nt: TGTGCCAGCAGTGCAAACCAGAGGGCGGGCAATCAGCCCCAGCATTTT

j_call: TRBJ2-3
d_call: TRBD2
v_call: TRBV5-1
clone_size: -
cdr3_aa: CASSPRGAGGPDTQYF
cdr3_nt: TGCGCCAGCAGCCCCCGCGGAGCGGGAGGGCCAGATACGCAGTATTTT

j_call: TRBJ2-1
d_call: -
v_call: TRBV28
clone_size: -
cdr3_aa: CAASGRSYNEQFF
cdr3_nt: TGTGCCGCAAGCGGGCGATCCTACAATGAGCAGTTCTTC

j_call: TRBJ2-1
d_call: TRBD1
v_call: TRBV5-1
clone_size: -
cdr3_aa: CASSYGGQNRNEQFF
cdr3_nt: TGCGCCAGCAGCTATGGGGGACAGAACAGGAATGAGCAGTTCTTC

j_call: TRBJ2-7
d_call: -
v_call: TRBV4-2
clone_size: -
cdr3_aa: CASSQVRGNTYEQYF
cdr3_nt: TGTGCCAGCAGCCAAGTGCGCGGGAACACCTACGAGCAGTACTTC

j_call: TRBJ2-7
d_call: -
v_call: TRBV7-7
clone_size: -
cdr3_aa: CASSSSWGDYEQYF
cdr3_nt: TGTGCTAGCAGCTCATCTTGGGGGGACTACGAGCAGTACTTC

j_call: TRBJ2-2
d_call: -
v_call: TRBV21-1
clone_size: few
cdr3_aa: CASRWGDTGELFF
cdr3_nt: TGTGCCAGCAGATGGGGGGACACCGGGGAGCTGTTTTTT

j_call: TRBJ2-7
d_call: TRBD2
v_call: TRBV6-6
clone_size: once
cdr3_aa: CASSPSGGSSYEQYF
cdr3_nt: TGTGCCAGCAGCCCCAGCGGGGGGAGCTCCTACGAGCAGTACTTC

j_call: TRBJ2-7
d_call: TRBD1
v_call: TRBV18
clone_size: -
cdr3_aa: CASSLDRTGTDF
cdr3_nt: TGTGCCAGCTCACTCGACCGGACAGGTACTGACTTC

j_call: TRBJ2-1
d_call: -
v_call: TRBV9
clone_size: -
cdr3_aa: CASGGGIYNEQFF
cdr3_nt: TGTGCCAGCGGCGGCGGGATCTACAATGAGCAGTTCTTC

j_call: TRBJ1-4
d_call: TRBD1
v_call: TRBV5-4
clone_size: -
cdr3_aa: CASSPGQGAREKLFF
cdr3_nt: TGTGCCAGCAGCCCGGGACAGGGGGCGAGAGAAAAACTGTTTTTT

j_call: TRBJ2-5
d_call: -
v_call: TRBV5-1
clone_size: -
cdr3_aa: CASSLGMMDSPHGTQYF
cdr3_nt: TGCGCCAGCAGCTTGGGGATGATGGACAGTCCCCACGGGACCCAGTACTTC

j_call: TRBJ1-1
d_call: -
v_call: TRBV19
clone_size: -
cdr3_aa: CASSRQAGGTEAFF
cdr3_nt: TGTGCCAGTAGCCGACAGGCGGGAGGGACTGAAGCTTTCTTT